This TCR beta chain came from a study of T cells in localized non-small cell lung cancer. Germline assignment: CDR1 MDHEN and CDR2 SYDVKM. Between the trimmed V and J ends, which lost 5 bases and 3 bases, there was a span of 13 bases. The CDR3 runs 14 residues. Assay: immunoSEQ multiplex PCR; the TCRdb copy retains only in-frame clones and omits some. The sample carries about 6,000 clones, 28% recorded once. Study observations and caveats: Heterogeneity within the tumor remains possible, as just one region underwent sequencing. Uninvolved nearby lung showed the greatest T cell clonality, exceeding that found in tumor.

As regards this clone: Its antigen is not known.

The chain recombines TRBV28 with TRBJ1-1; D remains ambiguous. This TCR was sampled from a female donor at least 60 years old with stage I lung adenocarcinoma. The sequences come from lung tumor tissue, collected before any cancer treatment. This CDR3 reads CASSTTFGDTEAFF. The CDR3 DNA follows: TGTGCCAGCAGTACGACGTTTGGGGACACTGAAGCTTTCTTT.